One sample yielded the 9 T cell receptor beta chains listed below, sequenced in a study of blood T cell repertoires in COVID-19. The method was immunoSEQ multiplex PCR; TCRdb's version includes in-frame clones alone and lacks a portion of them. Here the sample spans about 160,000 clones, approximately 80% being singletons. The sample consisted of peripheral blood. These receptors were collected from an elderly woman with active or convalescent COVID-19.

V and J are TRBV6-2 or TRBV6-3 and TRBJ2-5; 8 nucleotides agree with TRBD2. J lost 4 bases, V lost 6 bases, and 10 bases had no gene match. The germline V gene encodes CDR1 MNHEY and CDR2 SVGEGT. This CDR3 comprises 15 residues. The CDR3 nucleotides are TGTGCCAGCAGCTCCCCCCCGGGGGGGATAGAGACCCAGTACTTC. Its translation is CASSSPPGGIETQYF.

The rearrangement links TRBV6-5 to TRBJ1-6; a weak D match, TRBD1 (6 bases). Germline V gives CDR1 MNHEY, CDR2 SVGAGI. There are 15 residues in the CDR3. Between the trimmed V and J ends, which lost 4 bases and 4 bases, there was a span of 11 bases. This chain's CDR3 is CASSSGQIYNSPLHF. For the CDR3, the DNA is TGTGCCAGCAGTTCCGGACAGATATATAATTCACCCCTCCACTTT.

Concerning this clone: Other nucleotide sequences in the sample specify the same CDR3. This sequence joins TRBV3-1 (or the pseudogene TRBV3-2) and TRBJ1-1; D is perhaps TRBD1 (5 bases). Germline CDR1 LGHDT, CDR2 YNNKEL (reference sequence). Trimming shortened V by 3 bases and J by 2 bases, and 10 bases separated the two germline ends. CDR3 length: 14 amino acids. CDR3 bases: TGTGCCAGCAGCCAGGACCAGGGTAACACTGAAGCTTTCTTT. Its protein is CASSQDQGNTEAFF.

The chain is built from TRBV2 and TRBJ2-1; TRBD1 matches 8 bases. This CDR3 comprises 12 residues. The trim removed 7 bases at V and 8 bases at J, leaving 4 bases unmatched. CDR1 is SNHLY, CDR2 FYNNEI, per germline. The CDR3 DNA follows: TGTGCCAGCAAAACAGGGGGACATGAGCAGTTCTTC. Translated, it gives CASKTGGHEQFF.

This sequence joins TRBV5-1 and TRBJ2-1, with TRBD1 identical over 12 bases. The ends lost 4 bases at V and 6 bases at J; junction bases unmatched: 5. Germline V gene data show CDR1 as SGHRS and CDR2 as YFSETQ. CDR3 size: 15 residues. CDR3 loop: CASSPGQGAPNEQFF. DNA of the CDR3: TGCGCCAGCAGCCCGGGACAGGGGGCGCCCAATGAGCAGTTCTTC.

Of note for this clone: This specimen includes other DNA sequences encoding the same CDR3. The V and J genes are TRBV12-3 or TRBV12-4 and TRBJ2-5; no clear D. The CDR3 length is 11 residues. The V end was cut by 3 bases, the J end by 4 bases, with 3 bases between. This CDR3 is CASSLRETQYF. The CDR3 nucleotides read TGTGCCAGCAGTTTGCGAGAGACCCAGTACTTC.

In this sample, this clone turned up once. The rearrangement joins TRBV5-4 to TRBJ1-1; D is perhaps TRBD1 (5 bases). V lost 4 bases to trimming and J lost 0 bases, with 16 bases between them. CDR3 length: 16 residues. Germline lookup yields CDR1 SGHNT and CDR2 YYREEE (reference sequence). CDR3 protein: CASSPSPRTMNTEAFF. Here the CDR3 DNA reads TGTGCCAGCAGCCCATCCCCACGGACAATGAACACTGAAGCTTTCTTT.

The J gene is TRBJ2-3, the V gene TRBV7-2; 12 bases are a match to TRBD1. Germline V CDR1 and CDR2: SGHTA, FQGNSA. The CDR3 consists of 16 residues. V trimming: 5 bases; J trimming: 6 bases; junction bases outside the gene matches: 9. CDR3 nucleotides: TGTGCCAGCAGCCTCCAGGGACAGGGGGCCGGGGATACGCAGTATTTT. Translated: CASSLQGQGAGDTQYF.

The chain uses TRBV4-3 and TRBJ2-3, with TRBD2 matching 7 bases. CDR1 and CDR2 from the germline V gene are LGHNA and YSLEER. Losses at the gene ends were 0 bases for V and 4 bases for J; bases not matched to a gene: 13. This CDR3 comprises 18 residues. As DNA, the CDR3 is TGCGCCAGCAGCCAAGATCGTTCATGGCTACGGGGGGCAGATACGCAGTATTTT. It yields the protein CASSQDRSWLRGADTQYF.